The entry below describes one T cell receptor beta chain. The data originate from a study of blood T cell repertoires in COVID-19. Germline V gene lookup returns CDR1 LNHDA and CDR2 SQIVND (reference sequence). Trimming took 9 bases from V and 6 from J; bases not matched to a gene: 34. The CDR3 runs to 22 residues. Method: immunoSEQ multiplex PCR; TCRdb's copy keeps in-frame clones and lacks some. The data contain some 110,000 clones, over 65% of them singletons. Material: peripheral blood. J is TRBJ2-2 and V is TRBV19; 7 nucleotides agree with TRBD2. The TCR sequence derives from a man aged 25 to 40 with acute or convalescent COVID-19. CDR3 residues: CARPLKWWEAQRDPYHAGELFF. CDR3 DNA sequence: TGTGCCAGGCCTCTAAAATGGTGGGAGGCCCAGCGGGATCCTTACCACGCCGGGGAGCTGTTTTTT.